A selection of T cell receptor beta chains follows, all from one sample in a study of regulatory T cells in long-lasting Graves disease. TCRdb re-analysed the multiplex PCR reads in MiXCR, keeping a single row per CDR3 protein. Of 400,000 to 450,000 distinct CDR3 sequences listed, roughly a quarter are singletons. Sequences were derived from peripheral blood mononuclear cells (PBMCs), sampled when the disease was refractory, from a patient treated with antithyroid drugs. These receptors originate from a female donor with Graves disease. The CDR3 runs from the conserved cysteine through the conserved F or W. Each record gives: D gene, clone size, J gene, V gene, CDR3 DNA, CDR3 protein. A D gene is named only where the DNA matches it firmly. For some rows the clone size is stated as once, few or many, or as a class when expanded; others skip it.

.	.	TRBJ1-1	TRBV6-1	TGTGCCAGCAGTACAACAGGGTTGAACACTGAAGCTTTCTTT	CASSTTGLNTEAFF
TRBD1	few	TRBJ1-6	TRBV9	TGTGCCAGCAGCGTAATGGACAGGGGCCTCTCACCCCTCCACTTT	CASSVMDRGLSPLHF
.	few	TRBJ2-2	TRBV28	TGTGCCAGCAGTCCCGATGTAGAGGGACGGGGCACCGGGGAGCTGTTTTTT	CASSPDVEGRGTGELFF
.	few	TRBJ1-1	TRBV2	TGTGCCAGCAGGGCTACCACATCGAACACTGAAGCTTTCTTT	CASRATTSNTEAFF
.	.	TRBJ2-6	TRBV5-1	TGCGCCAGCAGCGTCGGCGGCAGCTCTGGGGCCAACGTCCTGACTTTC	CASSVGGSSGANVLTF
.	.	TRBJ1-1	TRBV6-5	TGTGCCAGCAGTTACGGGTTTGGAGAGAGGAGGGGCACTGAAGCTTTCTTT	CASSYGFGERRGTEAFF
.	many	TRBJ2-5	TRBV2	TGTGCCAGCAGTGAGGCAGGGGGGGAGACCCAGTACTTC	CASSEAGGETQYF
.	.	TRBJ1-4	TRBV11-2	TGTGCCAGCAGCTTGTTCCGCAGCGGGGCAACTAATGAAAAACTGTTTTTT	CASSLFRSGATNEKLFF
.	few	TRBJ2-5	TRBV20-1	TGCAGTGCTAATTGGGGCAAAGAGACCCAGTACTTC	CSANWGKETQYF
TRBD1	few	TRBJ1-5	TRBV29-1	TGCAGCGTGGGACAGGGGGAGCAGCCCCAGCATTTT	CSVGQGEQPQHF
.	.	TRBJ1-5	TRBV20-1	TGCAGTGCAATGGGATTATATAGCAATCAGCCCCAGCATTTT	CSAMGLYSNQPQHF
TRBD1	.	TRBJ1-5	TRBV24-1	TGTGCCACCAGTGATGCCGGGACAGGGGTTAATCAGCCCCAGCATTTT	CATSDAGTGVNQPQHF
.	.	TRBJ1-5	TRBV14	TGTGCCAGCAGCCAAGATTGGAGGGTTAATCAGCCCCAGCATTTT	CASSQDWRVNQPQHF
TRBD1	few	TRBJ1-5	TRBV7-2	TGTGCCAGCAGCTTAGACAGGGGGCCGGGGGGAGCCCAGCATTTT	CASSLDRGPGGAQHF
.	many	TRBJ1-4	TRBV7-2	TGTGCCAGCAGCTCCGTCGGGAGGACGGAAAATGAAAAACTGTTTTTT	CASSSVGRTENEKLFF
.	.	TRBJ2-7	TRBV6-5	TGTGCCAGCAGTTACTCGTTTGCAGGGAGAGAGCGGTACTTC	CASSYSFAGRERYF
TRBD1	.	TRBJ2-5	TRBV5-4	TGTGCCAGCAGCTTGGACAGGGCAGGGGGCCTGCAAGAGACCCAGTACTTC	CASSLDRAGGLQETQYF
TRBD2	many	TRBJ2-7	TRBV27	TGTGCCAGCAGAGAAGGGACTCTAGCGGGGGACGAGCAGTACTTC	CASREGTLAGDEQYF
.	many	TRBJ2-7	TRBV2	TGTGCCAGCAGTGGAGAACAGGTGTGGGGCTACGAGCAGTACTTC	CASSGEQVWGYEQYF
.	.	TRBJ1-2	TRBV19	TGTGCCAGTACCACCTCACAGGGTAATGGCTACACCTTC	CASTTSQGNGYTF
TRBD2	many	TRBJ2-3	TRBV29-1	TGCAGCGTTGTCTCATCACTAGCGGGAGTAAGCCGGTTCCCAGATACGCAGTATTTT	CSVVSSLAGVSRFPDTQYF
.	many	TRBJ2-7	TRBV6-2/TRBV6-3	TGTGCCAGCAGTTACGGTGGCAGCCGCGCCGAGCAGTACTTC	CASSYGGSRAEQYF
.	few	TRBJ2-7	TRBV15	TGTGCCACCAGCAGAGATACTAGCAGTGAATACGAGCAGTACTTC	CATSRDTSSEYEQYF
.	many	TRBJ2-5	TRBV24-1	TGTGCCACCAGTGATCCCGACAGATACCAAGAGACCCAGTACTTC	CATSDPDRYQETQYF
.	many	TRBJ1-1	TRBV2	TGTGCCAGCAGCGCCAGACCGAGGAACACTGAAGCTTTCTTT	CASSARPRNTEAFF
TRBD1	few	TRBJ2-5	TRBV28	TGTGCCAGCAGTTTGGGGACAGGGGTAGGAGAGACCCAGTACTTC	CASSLGTGVGETQYF
.	many	TRBJ1-5	TRBV6-1	TGTGCCAGCAATATTCATGCCAATCAGCCCCAGCATTTT	CASNIHANQPQHF
.	many	TRBJ1-1	TRBV12-3/TRBV12-4	TGTGCCAGCAGTATCGACTATGATCACACTGAAGCTTTCTTT	CASSIDYDHTEAFF
.	many	TRBJ1-1	TRBV20-1	TGCAGTGCTCGGTCGCAGGCCGCTGAAGCTTTCTTT	CSARSQAAEAFF
.	.	TRBJ1-4	TRBV15	TGTGCCACCAGCAGAGCAGGATTTAATGAAAAACCGTTTTTT	CATSRAGFNEKPFF
TRBD1	.	TRBJ2-7	TRBV6-1	TGTGCCAGCAGCCTTTCCCCGGGACAGGGGTCCCACGAGCAGTACTTC	CASSLSPGQGSHEQYF
TRBD1	many	TRBJ1-5	TRBV6-2/TRBV6-3	TGTGCCAGCAGTTGGGACAGCCGTATAAATCAGCCCCAGCATTTT	CASSWDSRINQPQHF
.	few	TRBJ2-7	TRBV6-1	TGTGCCACCCTCAAGACCCATTCGAGTCCCAAAACCCACGAGCAGTACTTC	CATLKTHSSPKTHEQYF
TRBD2	many	TRBJ2-7	TRBV7-8	TGTGCCAGCAGCTCCACCCCTAGCGGAGACTACGAGCAGTACTTC	CASSSTPSGDYEQYF
TRBD1	many	TRBJ2-7	TRBV6-1	TGTGCCAGCGGGGACAGTTCCGAGCAGTACTTC	CASGDSSEQYF
.	few	TRBJ2-7	TRBV5-5	TGTGCCAGCAGCTTGGTTCCAGGCGCGGCGATCCCCCCCTACGAGCAGTACTTC	CASSLVPGAAIPPYEQYF